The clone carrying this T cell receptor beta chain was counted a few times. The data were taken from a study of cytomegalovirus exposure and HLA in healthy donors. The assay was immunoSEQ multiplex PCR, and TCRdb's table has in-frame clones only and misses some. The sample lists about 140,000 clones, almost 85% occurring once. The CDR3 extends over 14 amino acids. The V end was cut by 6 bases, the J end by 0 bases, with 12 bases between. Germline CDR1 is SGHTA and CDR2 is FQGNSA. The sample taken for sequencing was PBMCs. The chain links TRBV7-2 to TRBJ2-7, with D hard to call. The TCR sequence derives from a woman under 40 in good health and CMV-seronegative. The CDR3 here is CASSSLDTSYEQYF. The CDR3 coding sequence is TGTGCCAGCAGTTCCCTCGACACCTCCTACGAGCAGTACTTC.